Described below is a single TCR beta chain sequence and its context. Its matching antigen is unknown. All participating donors were Caucasian adults from Nashville, Tennessee. These data are taken from a study of shared clonotypes between healthy human individuals. Overall study: Serving as donors were two women and a few men, whose ages spanned 18 to 49.

In germline, CDR1 is SGHNT, CDR2 YYREEE (reference sequence). Unmatched junction bases numbered 6, after V lost 2 bases and J lost 3 bases. The CDR3 loop spans 15 amino acids. Study-wide findings and caveats: Rarefaction gave evidence that sorted-subset sequencing remained incomplete despite large depth. For naive CD4 cells, 4.5% to 6.5% of clonotypes were shared across a handful of donors.

Sequencing was performed with immunoSEQ multiplex PCR; in TCRdb, only in-frame clones are kept and a portion is missing. The sample has fewer than 1.4 million clones; 70% to 80% are singletons. Material: memory CD4+ T cells from PBMCs. Described subset: CD45RA-negative fraction. V is TRBV5-4 and J is TRBJ1-2; 8 bases match TRBD1. The receptor was isolated from a man aged 18 to 35 in good health. Some clones in this sample may be carry-over from other donors' samples. The CDR3: CASSFGRGQDYGYTF. The DNA of the CDR3 is TGTGCCAGCAGCTTCGGCAGGGGGCAAGACTATGGCTACACCTTC.